Given below is one T cell receptor (beta chain) in context. Profiled with immunoSEQ multiplex PCR; TCRdb holds only in-frame clones, not every one. The repertoire holds almost 400,000 clones, with over 85% as singletons. Germline lookup yields CDR1 SGHAT and CDR2 FQNNGV. V was shortened by 3 bases and J by 5 bases, with 8 bases between the two germline ends. The CDR3 runs to 13 residues. This record comes from a study of blood T cell repertoires in COVID-19. Overall study: The cDNA or gDNA used as material had been derived from T cells, B-cell-depleted T cells, or PBMCs.

Cohorts were assigned according to the clinical history that participants reported. This TCR was recovered from a woman between 25 and 40 years old who had recovered from COVID-19. Sample: PBMCs or T cells enriched from blood (not recorded which). V usage is TRBV11-2 and J usage is TRBJ1-5; D is possibly TRBD1 (6 bases). The DNA for the CDR3 is TGTGCCAGCAGCTTGGGGACATATCAGCCCCAGCATTTT. It encodes CASSLGTYQPQHF.